What follows describes a single T cell receptor beta chain. As yet, its antigen is unknown. This record belongs to a study of T cell repertoires in cytomegalovirus infection. Study details: Both a matching HLA type and CMV infection were indicated by public TCR beta signatures.

Whole-study findings and limits: The cumulative frequency of public TCR beta families identified carriers of CMV plus the relevant HLA. The study found HLA-C-restricted CMV-specific TCR beta clonotypes dominating the ex vivo response.

From the reads, TCRdb called clonotypes with MiXCR, one entry per CDR3 protein. The sample lists roughly 630,000 distinct CDR3 sequences, 20% to 25% occurring once. With 0 bases removed from V and 0 bases from J, the gap between germline ends came to 8 bases. The CDR3 extends over 16 amino acids. Looked up from germline, CDR1 is MNHEY and CDR2 is SVGAGI. This rearrangement joins TRBV6-5 to TRBJ2-2, with D possibly called TRBD1 or TRBD2 (6 bases each). The receptor was derived from a human donor in good health (CMV status not recorded). Some clones in this sample may be carry-over from other donors' samples. Material for sequencing was CD8+ T cells from PBMCs. CDR3 amino acids: CASSYSGGSNTGELFF. As DNA, the CDR3 is TGTGCCAGCAGTTACTCGGGGGGCTCGAACACCGGGGAGCTGTTTTTT.